Following are 21 T cell receptor beta chains from one sample sequenced in a study of T-cell reconstitution after alpha-beta-depleted transplantation in children. A library of TCRbeta sequences, prepared with unique molecular identifiers, was generated. TCRdb analysed the PCR reads with MiXCR anew, one entry per CDR3 protein. Here the sample spans about 980,000 distinct CDR3 sequences, around 30% being singletons. The sample here was PBMCs, mostly from graft donor cells, taken 360 days after TCRalphabeta/CD19-depleted stem cell transplant. The receptors derive from a boy in the first two years of life who had a stem cell transplant for SCID, so the T cells may come from the graft donor.

This clonotype was observed a handful of times. This chain joins TRBV20-1 and TRBJ2-1; 7 nucleotides line up with TRBD2. This CDR3 has 11 amino acids. The germline CDR1 and CDR2 sequences are DFQATT and SNEGSKA (reference sequence). The junction had 12 bases not matched to a gene; V was cut back by 6 bases and J by 16 bases. The CDR3, as DNA: TGCAGTGCGTTCGGAGCGGGGAGGGTTTTCTTC. It codes for CSAFGAGRVFF.

The chain combines TRBV20-1 with TRBJ2-1; TRBD2 aligns across 9 bases. The CDR3 loop spans 14 amino acids. The germline gives CDR1 DFQATT, CDR2 SNEGSKA (reference sequence). V trimming: 6 bases; J trimming: 3 bases; junction bases outside the gene matches: 6. In DNA, the CDR3 is TGCAGTGCGGAGCGGGGGGACGGCTACAATGAGCAGTTCTTC. Its translation is CSAERGDGYNEQFF.

The CDR3 bases are TGCGCCAGCAGTGAACAAAGCAATCAGCCCCAGCATTTT. The encoded protein is CASSEQSNQPQHF. The chain combines TRBV10-2 with TRBJ1-5, with D unclear. Germline V gives CDR1 WSHSY, CDR2 SAAADI. The CDR3 runs to 13 residues. Trimming left V 3 bases short and J 1 base short, with 4 bases between.

This clonotype was seen many times. The rearrangement uses TRBV12-3 or TRBV12-4 and TRBJ2-7; the match to TRBD2 covers 7 bases. CDR3 length: 13 amino acids. The V and J ends lost 5 bases and 3 bases, in that order; junction bases with no gene match: 4. The CDR3 DNA reads as TGTGCCAGCAGTAGCGGGGATAGCTACGAGCAGTACTTC. This encodes CASSSGDSYEQYF.

In its sample, this clonotype was seen a few times. The CDR3 loop reads CATGTETSTDTQYF. In nucleotides, the CDR3 is TGTGCCACCGGGACGGAGACCTCCACAGATACGCAGTATTTT. V usage is TRBV24-1 and J usage is TRBJ2-3, with D tentatively TRBD1 or TRBD2 (5 bases each). The CDR3 contains 14 residues. CDR1 and CDR2 (germline): KGHDR, SFDVKD. Deletions cut 9 bases from V and 2 bases from J, with 14 bases between.

The rearrangement uses TRBV6-5 and TRBJ2-7; possibly TRBD1 or TRBD2 for D (5 bases each). The CDR3 is 15 amino acids. The germline V gene has CDR1 MNHEY and CDR2 SVGAGI. V shed 2 bases and J shed 1 base, with 12 bases lying between them. The CDR3 loop reads CASSYGWDGSYEQYF. For the CDR3, the DNA is TGTGCCAGCAGTTACGGGTGGGACGGATCCTACGAGCAGTACTTC.

J is TRBJ2-3 and V is TRBV20-1; D is unresolved. The CDR3 extends over 14 amino acids. Per germline, CDR1 DFQATT and CDR2 SNEGSKA (reference sequence). Here the CDR3 reads CSASPTPDPDTQYF. In DNA, the CDR3 is TGCAGCGCGAGTCCCACGCCGGACCCAGATACGCAGTATTTT.

This clonotype occurred a few times. This chain uses TRBV20-1 with TRBJ2-1, with TRBD2 matching 7 bases. This CDR3 has 15 amino acids. The junction had 14 bases not matched to a gene; V was cut back by 5 bases and J by 7 bases. Germline loops: CDR1 DFQATT, CDR2 SNEGSKA (reference sequence). CDR3 bases: TGCAGTGCTTCCCCACTAGCGCCTCGGAGTAATGAGCAGTTCTTC. Protein: CSASPLAPRSNEQFF.

The genes are TRBV27 and TRBJ1-2; D may be TRBD1 (6 bases). The CDR3 is made up of 15 amino acids. Trimming cost V 6 bases and J 5 bases, with 19 bases left between them. The V gene's germline CDR1 is MNHEY and CDR2 SMNVEV (reference sequence). The CDR3 region has the DNA TGTGCCAGCAGCCCCCGACAGGCCGAGCTTTATGGCTACACCTTC. This codes for CASSPRQAELYGYTF.

This clonotype was detected only a few times. The V call is TRBV5-1, the J call TRBJ2-7; D ambiguous. This CDR3 has 14 amino acids. Trimming cost V 2 bases and J 0 bases, with 9 bases left between them. The germline CDR1 and CDR2 sequences are SGHRS and YFSETQ. The CDR3 sequence is CASSLRTLSYEQYF. In DNA form, the CDR3 reads TGCGCCAGCAGCTTACGGACCCTCTCCTACGAGCAGTACTTC. Based on the CDR3 plus reference TRBV5-1 and TRBJ2-7, the full variable domain is KAGVTQTPRYLIKTRGQQVTLSCSPISGHRSVSWYQQTPGQGLQFLFEYFSETQRNKGNFPGRFSGRQFSNSRSEMNVSTLELGDSALYLCASSLRTLSYEQYFGPGTRLTVT.

This clonotype was counted a few times. The chain employs TRBV15 and TRBJ1-6, with 8 bases matching TRBD1. Trimming took 5 bases from V and 5 from J; bases not matched to a gene: 14. The CDR3 loop spans 18 amino acids. Germline CDR1 and CDR2: LNHNV and YYDKDF (reference sequence). CDR3 nucleotide sequence: TGTGCCACCAGCGAGGACAGGGTCGGACGGGTGGATAATTCACCCCTCCACTTT. Encoded protein: CATSEDRVGRVDNSPLHF.

This chain connects TRBV28 to TRBJ2-4, with D maybe TRBD2 (6 bases). Trimming removed 1 base from V and 0 bases from J, with 16 bases in between. The CDR3 totals 18 residues. Looked up from germline, CDR1 is MDHEN and CDR2 is SYDVKM. The CDR3 DNA reads as TGTGCCAGCAGTTTATTCGGGACTGTGCCCCTAGCCAAAAACATTCAGTACTTC. It translates to CASSLFGTVPLAKNIQYF.

The chain is built from TRBV10-3 and TRBJ2-7, with 7 nucleotides matching TRBD1. Germline V gives CDR1 ENHRY, CDR2 SYGVKD. The CDR3 length is 13 residues. The V segment lost 8 bases and the J segment 2 bases; nucleotides outside the gene matches: 6. The CDR3 protein is CAIRDSITYEQYF. DNA of the CDR3: TGTGCCATCCGGGACAGTATAACCTACGAGCAGTACTTC.

The V call is TRBV25-1, the J call TRBJ2-7, with D unclear. This CDR3 has 15 residues. CDR1 and CDR2 (germline): MGHDK, SYGVNS. V lost 5 bases and J 0 bases, leaving 14 bases between the germline ends. Here the CDR3 reads CASSPLSVSSYEQYF. The CDR3 DNA reads as TGTGCCAGCAGTCCTCTCAGCGTGAGCTCCTACGAGCAGTACTTC.

This chain uses TRBV27 with TRBJ2-7; maybe TRBD1 (5 bases). Germline V gene lookup returns CDR1 MNHEY and CDR2 SMNVEV (reference sequence). This CDR3 contains 15 residues. The V end was cut by 4 bases, the J end by 2 bases, with 15 bases between. CDR3 in amino acids: CASSSPGPAPYEQYF. The CDR3 nucleotides read TGTGCCAGCAGTTCCCCAGGGCCTGCGCCCTACGAGCAGTACTTC.

The chain employs TRBV7-2 and TRBJ2-7; D unresolved. V lost 5 bases, J lost 0 bases, and 17 bases lay in between. CDR1 is SGHTA and CDR2 is FQGNSA in the germline V gene. This CDR3 is 16 amino acids long. CDR3 residues: CASSVQMGGSSYEQYF. CDR3 DNA sequence: TGTGCCAGCAGCGTACAAATGGGCGGTAGCTCCTACGAGCAGTACTTC.

V gene TRBV7-9 combines with J gene TRBJ2-2, with 13 bases identical to TRBD2. Germline CDR1 reads SEHNR; CDR2 reads FQNEAQ (reference sequence). V lost 6 bases to trimming and J lost 7 bases; unmatched junction nucleotides: 11. There are 17 residues in the CDR3. The DNA for the CDR3 is TGTGCCAGCAGTTCCACGGGACTAGCGGGGAAGATCGGGGAGCTGTTTTTT. The encoded protein is CASSSTGLAGKIGELFF.

The rearrangement joins TRBV20-1 to TRBJ1-1; a weak D match, TRBD1 (5 bases). The V end lost 5 bases, the J end lost 6 bases, and 19 bases lay between the germline ends. In germline, CDR1 is DFQATT, CDR2 SNEGSKA (reference sequence). The CDR3 totals 14 residues. The DNA for the CDR3 is TGCAGTGCTGGGACCGGGCAAGGCGGCCCTGAAGCTTTCTTT. It is translated as CSAGTGQGGPEAFF.

The J gene is TRBJ2-1, the V gene TRBV20-1; possible D gene TRBD2, 5 bases. There are 13 residues in the CDR3. Germline CDR1 DFQATT, CDR2 SNEGSKA (reference sequence). Trimming removed 3 bases from V and 0 bases from J, with 6 bases in between. CDR3 nucleotides: TGCAGTGCTAGTACTAGCTCCTACAATGAGCAGTTCTTC. Its protein product is CSASTSSYNEQFF.

The sample holds many counts of this clonotype. The chain combines TRBV27 with TRBJ2-4; no clear D gene. In germline, CDR1 is MNHEY, CDR2 SMNVEV (reference sequence). The CDR3 consists of 16 residues. V dropped 1 base and J dropped 0 bases, with 10 bases sitting between them. The CDR3 nucleotides are TGTGCCAGCAGTTTATACCCACTGCTAGCCAAAAACATTCAGTACTTC. Amino acids: CASSLYPLLAKNIQYF.

This chain connects TRBV27 to TRBJ1-5; a possible D gene is TRBD1 (5 bases). The V gene lost 6 bases and the J gene lost 11 bases, with 17 bases spanning the gap. Germline CDR1 is MNHEY and CDR2 is SMNVEV (reference sequence). The CDR3 runs to 13 residues. CDR3 sequence reads: CASRGSSGSTQHF. In nucleotides, the CDR3 is TGTGCCAGCAGGGGATCCTCAGGGAGTACCCAGCATTTT.